Reported below is one TCR beta chain. The same CDR3 can be traced to other DNA sequences in this sample. The nonmyeloablative bone marrow transplants came from related graft donors, with transient mixed chimerism. The data are from a study of Tregs in tolerant kidney transplant recipients. The data were produced by immunoSEQ multiplex PCR, yet TCRdb's version contains in-frame clones alone and is incomplete. The repertoire holds under 90,000 clones, with roughly 90% as singletons. Germline V gene sequence: CDR1 SGHRS, CDR2 YFSETQ. CDR3 length equals 14 residues. V shed 0 bases, J shed 2 bases, and the junction held 1 base outside the gene matches.

The receptor was isolated from a human patient who received a combined kidney and bone marrow transplant. A share of the T cells may be of graft donor origin. Sample: CD4+ T cells from blood (PBMCs), taken 24 months after the transplant. The chain combines TRBV5-1 with TRBJ2-5; 7 bases fit TRBD1. In DNA form, the CDR3 reads TGCGCCAGCAGCTTGGGACAGGGACAAGAGACCCAGTACTTC. This sequence encodes CASSLGQGQETQYF.